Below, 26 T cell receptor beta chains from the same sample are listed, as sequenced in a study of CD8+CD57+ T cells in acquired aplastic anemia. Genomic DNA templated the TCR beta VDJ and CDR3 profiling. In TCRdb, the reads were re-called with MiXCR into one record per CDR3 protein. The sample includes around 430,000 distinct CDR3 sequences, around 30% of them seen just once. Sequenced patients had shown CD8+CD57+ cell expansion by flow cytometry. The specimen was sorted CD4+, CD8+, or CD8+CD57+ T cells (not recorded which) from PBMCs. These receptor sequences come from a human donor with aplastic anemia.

CDR3 amino acids: CASSKTGKDSPLHF. The CDR3 DNA follows: TGTGCCAGCAGCAAAACAGGGAAAGATTCACCCCTCCACTTT. The rearrangement links TRBV2 to TRBJ1-6; D possibly corresponds to TRBD1 (6 bases). The CDR3 consists of 14 residues. The V gene lost 6 bases and the J gene lost 8 bases, with 14 bases spanning the gap. The germline CDR1 and CDR2 sequences are SNHLY and FYNNEI.

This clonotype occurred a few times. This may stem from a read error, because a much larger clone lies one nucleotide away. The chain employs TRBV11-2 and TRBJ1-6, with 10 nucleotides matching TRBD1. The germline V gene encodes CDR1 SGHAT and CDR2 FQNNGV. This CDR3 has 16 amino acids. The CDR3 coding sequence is TGTGCCAGCGGCTTCTATCGGACAGGGGGAGATTCACCCCTCCACTTT. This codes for CASGFYRTGGDSPLHF.

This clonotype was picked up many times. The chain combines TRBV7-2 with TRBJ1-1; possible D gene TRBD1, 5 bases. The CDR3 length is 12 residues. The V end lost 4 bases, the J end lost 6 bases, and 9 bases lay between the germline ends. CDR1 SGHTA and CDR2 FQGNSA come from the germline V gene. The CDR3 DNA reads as TGTGCCAGCAGCTCAAGGACACCTGAAGCTTTCTTT. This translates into CASSSRTPEAFF. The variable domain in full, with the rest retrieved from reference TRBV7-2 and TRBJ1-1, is GAGVSQSPSNKVTEKGKDVELRCDPISGHTALYWYRQSLGQGLEFLIYFQGNSAPDKSGLPSDRFSAERTGGSVSTLTIQRTQQEDSAVYLCASSSRTPEAFFGQGTRLTVV.

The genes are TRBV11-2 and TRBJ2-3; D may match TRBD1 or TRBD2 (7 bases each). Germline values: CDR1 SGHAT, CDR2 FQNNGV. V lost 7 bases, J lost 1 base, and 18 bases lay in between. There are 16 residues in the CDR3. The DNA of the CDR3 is TGTGCCAGCAACCACCTATCAGGGGGGGGCACAGATACGCAGTATTTT. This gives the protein CASNHLSGGGTDTQYF.

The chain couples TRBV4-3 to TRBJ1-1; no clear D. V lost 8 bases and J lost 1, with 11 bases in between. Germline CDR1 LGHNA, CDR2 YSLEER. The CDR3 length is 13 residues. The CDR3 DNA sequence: TGCGCCAGCGGCCTAGGACGGAACACTGAAGCTTTCTTT. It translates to CASGLGRNTEAFF.

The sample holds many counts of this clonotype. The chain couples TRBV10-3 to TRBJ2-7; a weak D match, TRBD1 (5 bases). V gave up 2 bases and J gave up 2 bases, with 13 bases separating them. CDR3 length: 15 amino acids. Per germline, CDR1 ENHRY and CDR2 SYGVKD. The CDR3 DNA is TGTGCCATCAGTGAGACGCGGACACTGACCTACGAGCAGTACTTC. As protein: CAISETRTLTYEQYF.

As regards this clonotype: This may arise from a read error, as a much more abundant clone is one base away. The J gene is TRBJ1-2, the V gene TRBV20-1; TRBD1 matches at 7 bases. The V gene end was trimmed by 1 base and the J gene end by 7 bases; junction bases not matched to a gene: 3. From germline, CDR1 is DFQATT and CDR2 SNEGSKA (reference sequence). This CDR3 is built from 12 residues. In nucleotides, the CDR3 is TGCAGTGCTAGAGGACAGGGTTGTGGCTACACCTTC. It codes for CSARGQGCGYTF.

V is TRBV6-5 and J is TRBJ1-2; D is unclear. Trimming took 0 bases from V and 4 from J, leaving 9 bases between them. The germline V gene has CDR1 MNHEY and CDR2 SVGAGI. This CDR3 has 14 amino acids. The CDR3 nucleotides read TGTGCCAGCAGTTACTCAGTGCCCATCTATGGCTACACCTTC. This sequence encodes CASSYSVPIYGYTF.

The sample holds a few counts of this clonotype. The CDR3 DNA is TGTGCCAGCAGCTTAATACTAGCGGGAGGGCGAGAGACCCAGTACTTC. Amino acids: CASSLILAGGRETQYF. The rearrangement uses TRBV14 and TRBJ2-5, with 13 positions matching TRBD2. Germline CDR1 is SGHDN and CDR2 is FVKESK. V trimming: 5 bases; J trimming: 4 bases; junction bases outside the gene matches: 7. This CDR3 has 16 amino acids. The full variable domain, with the rest looked up from reference TRBV14 and TRBJ2-5, is EAGVTQFPSHSVIEKGQTVTLRCDPISGHDNLYWYRRVMGKEIKFLLHFVKESKQDESGMPNNRFLAERTGGTYSTLKVQPAELEDSGVYFCASSLILAGGRETQYFGPGTRLLVL.

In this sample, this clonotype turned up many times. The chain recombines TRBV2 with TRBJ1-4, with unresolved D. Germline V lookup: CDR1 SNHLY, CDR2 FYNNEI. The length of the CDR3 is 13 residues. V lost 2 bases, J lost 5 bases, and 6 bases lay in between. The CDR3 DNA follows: TGTGCCAGCAGTGAACAGCAAAATGAAAAACTGTTTTTT. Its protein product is CASSEQQNEKLFF.

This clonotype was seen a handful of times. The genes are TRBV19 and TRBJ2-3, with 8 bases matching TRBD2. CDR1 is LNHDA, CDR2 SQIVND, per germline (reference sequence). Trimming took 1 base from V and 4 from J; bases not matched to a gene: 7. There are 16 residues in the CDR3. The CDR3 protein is CASSIAAGVHSDTQYF. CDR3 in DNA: TGTGCCAGTAGTATAGCAGCGGGAGTGCATTCAGATACGCAGTATTTT.

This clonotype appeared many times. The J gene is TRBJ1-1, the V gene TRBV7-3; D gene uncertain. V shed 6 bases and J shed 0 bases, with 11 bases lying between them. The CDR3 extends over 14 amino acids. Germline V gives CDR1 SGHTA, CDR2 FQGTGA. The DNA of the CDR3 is TGTGCCAGCAGATCTACAGCTATGAACACTGAAGCTTTCTTT. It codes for CASRSTAMNTEAFF.

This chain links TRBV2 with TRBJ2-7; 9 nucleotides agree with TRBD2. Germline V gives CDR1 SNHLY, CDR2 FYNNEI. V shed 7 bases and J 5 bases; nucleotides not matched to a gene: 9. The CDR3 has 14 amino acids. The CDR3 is CASKRTSVVHEQYF. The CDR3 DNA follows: TGTGCCAGCAAGAGGACTAGCGTGGTCCACGAGCAGTACTTC.

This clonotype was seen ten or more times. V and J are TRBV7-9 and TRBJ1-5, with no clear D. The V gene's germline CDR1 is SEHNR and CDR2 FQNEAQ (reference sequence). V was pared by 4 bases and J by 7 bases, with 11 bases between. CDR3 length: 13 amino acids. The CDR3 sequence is CASSSDSGQPQHF. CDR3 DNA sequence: TGTGCCAGCAGCTCCGATTCCGGCCAGCCCCAGCATTTT. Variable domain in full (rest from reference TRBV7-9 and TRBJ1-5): DTGVSQNPRHKITKRGQNVTFRCDPISEHNRLYWYRQTLGQGPEFLTYFQNEAQLEKSRLLSDRFSAERPKGSFSTLEIQRTEQGDSAMYLCASSSDSGQPQHFGDGTRLSIL.

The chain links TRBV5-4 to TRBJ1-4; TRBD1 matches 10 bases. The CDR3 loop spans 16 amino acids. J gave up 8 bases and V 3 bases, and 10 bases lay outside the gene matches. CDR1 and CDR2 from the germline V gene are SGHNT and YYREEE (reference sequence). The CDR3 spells CASSSSFGTGEEKLFF. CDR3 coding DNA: TGTGCCAGCAGCTCCTCCTTCGGGACAGGGGAGGAAAAACTGTTTTTT.

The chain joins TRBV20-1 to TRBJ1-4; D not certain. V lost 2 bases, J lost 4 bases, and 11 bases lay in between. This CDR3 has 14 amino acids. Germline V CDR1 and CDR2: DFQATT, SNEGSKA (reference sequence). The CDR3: CSARLGGYNEKLFF. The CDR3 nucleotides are TGCAGTGCTAGATTGGGAGGATATAATGAAAAACTGTTTTTT.

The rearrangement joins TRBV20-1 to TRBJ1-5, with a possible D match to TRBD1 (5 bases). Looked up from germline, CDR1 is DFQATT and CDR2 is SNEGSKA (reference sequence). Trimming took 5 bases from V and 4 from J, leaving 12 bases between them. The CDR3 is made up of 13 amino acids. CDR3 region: CSAQKTENQPQHF. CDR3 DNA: TGCAGTGCTCAAAAGACAGAGAATCAGCCCCAGCATTTT.

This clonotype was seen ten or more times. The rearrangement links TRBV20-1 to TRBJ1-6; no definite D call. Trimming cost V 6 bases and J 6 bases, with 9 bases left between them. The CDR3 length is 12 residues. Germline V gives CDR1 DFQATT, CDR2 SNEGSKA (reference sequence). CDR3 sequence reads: CSASGVNSPLHF. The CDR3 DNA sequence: TGCAGTGCCAGTGGGGTTAATTCACCCCTCCACTTT.

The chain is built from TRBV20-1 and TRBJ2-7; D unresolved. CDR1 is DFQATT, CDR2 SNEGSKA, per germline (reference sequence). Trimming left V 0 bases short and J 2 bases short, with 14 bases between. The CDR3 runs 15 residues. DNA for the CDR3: TGCAGTGCTAGAGATTCGTCGAACAGCCCCTACGAGCAGTACTTC. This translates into CSARDSSNSPYEQYF.

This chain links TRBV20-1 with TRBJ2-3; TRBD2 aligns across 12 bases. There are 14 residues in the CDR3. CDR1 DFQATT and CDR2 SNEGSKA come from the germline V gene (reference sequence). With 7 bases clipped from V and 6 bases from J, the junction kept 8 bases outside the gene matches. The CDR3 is CSESTSGRGDTQYF. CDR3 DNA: TGCAGTGAGTCGACTAGCGGGAGAGGGGATACGCAGTATTTT.

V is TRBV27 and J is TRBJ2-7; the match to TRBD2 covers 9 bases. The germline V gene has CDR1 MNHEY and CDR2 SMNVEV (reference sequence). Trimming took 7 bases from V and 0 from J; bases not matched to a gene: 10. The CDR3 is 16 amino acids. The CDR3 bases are TGTGCCAGCAAAGGTGGGGCGGGAGGGCCCTCCTACGAGCAGTACTTC. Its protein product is CASKGGAGGPSYEQYF.

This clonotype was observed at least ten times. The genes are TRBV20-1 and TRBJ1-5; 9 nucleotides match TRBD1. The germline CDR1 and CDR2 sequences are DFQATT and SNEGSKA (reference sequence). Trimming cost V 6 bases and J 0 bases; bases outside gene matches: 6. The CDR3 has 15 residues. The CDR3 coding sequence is TGCAGTGCAGACGGGACAGGGTTTAGCAATCAGCCCCAGCATTTT. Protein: CSADGTGFSNQPQHF.

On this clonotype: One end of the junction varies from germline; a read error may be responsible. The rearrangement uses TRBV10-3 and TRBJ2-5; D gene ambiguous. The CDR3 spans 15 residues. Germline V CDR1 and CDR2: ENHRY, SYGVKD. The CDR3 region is CASSYLPSSQETQYF. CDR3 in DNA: TGTGCCAGCAGTTACCTTCCAAGCAGCCAAGAGACCCAGTACTTC.

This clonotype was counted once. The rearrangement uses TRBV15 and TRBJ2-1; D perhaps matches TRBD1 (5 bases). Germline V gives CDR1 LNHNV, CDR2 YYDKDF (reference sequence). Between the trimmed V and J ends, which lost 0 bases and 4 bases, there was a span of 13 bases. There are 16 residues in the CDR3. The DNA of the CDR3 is TGTGCCACCAGCAGAGACCAGGGAACGACTTACAATGAGCAGTTCTTC. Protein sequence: CATSRDQGTTYNEQFF.

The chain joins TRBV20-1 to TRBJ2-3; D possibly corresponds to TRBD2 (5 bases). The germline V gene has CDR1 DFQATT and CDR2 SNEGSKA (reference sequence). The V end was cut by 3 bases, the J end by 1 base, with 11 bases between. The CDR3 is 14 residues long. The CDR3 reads CSARDSLGTDTQYF. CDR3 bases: TGCAGTGCTAGGGACTCTCTAGGCACAGATACGCAGTATTTT.

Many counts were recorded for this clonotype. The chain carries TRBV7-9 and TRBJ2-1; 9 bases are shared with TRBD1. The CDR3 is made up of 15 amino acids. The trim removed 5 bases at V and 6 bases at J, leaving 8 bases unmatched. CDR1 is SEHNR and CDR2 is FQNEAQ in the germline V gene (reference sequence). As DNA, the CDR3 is TGTGCCAGCAGCATAGGGACAGGGAGTAGCAATGAGCAGTTCTTC. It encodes CASSIGTGSSNEQFF.